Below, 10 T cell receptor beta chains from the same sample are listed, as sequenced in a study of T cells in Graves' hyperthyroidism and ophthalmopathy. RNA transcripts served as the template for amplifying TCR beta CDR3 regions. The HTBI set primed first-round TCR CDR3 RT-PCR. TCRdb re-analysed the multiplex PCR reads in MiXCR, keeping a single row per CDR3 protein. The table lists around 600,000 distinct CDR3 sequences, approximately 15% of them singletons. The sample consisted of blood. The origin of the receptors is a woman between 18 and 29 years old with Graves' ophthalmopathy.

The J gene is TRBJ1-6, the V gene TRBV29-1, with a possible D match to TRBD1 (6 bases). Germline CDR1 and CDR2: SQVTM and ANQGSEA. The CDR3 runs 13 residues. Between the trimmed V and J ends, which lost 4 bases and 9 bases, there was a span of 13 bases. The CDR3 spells CSVGTDLSSPLHF. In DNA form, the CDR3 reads TGCAGCGTTGGGACAGACCTGAGTTCACCCCTCCACTTT.

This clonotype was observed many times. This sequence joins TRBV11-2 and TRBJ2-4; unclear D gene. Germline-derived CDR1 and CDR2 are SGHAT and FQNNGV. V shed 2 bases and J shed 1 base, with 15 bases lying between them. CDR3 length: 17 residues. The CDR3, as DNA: TGTGCCAGCAGCTTACCGAGTTGGGAAACCGCCAAAAACATTCAGTACTTC. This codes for CASSLPSWETAKNIQYF.

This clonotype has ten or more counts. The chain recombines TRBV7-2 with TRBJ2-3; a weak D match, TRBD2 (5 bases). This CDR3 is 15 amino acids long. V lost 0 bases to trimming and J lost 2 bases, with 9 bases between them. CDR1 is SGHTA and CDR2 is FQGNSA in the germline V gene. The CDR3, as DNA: TGTGCCAGCAGCTTAGCGTTAGCGAACACAGATACGCAGTATTTT. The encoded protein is CASSLALANTDTQYF.

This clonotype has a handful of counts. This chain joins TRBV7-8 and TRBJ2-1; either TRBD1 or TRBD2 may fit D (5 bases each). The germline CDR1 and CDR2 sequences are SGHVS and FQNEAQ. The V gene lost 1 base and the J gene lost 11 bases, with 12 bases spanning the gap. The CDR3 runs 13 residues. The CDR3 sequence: CASSLGGTAKQFF. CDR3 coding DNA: TGTGCCAGCAGCTTAGGGGGGACCGCAAAGCAGTTCTTC.

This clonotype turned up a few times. CDR3 sequence (DNA): TGCGCCAGCAGCCAAGTATGGACAGGGGGCCAGGAGACCCAGTACTTC. Protein product: CASSQVWTGGQETQYF. The V call is TRBV4-1, the J call TRBJ2-5; TRBD1 matches 11 bases. V shed 1 base and J 5 bases; nucleotides not matched to a gene: 6. Germline V CDR1 and CDR2: MGHRA, YSYEKL. The CDR3 spans 16 residues.

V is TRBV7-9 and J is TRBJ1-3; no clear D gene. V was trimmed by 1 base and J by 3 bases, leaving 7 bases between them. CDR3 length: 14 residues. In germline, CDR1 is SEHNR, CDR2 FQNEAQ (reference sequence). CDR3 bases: TGTGCCAGCAGCTTAGGGCTGTTTGGAAACACCATATATTTT. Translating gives CASSLGLFGNTIYF.

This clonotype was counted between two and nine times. This CDR3 reads CSARPTPGGLGNTIYF. The CDR3 nucleotides are TGCAGTGCTAGGCCCACCCCCGGGGGCTTGGGAAACACCATATATTTT. This chain joins TRBV20-1 and TRBJ1-3, with D maybe TRBD1 (6 bases). Between the trimmed V and J ends, which lost 3 bases and 4 bases, there was a span of 19 bases. The CDR3 totals 16 residues. CDR1 is DFQATT, CDR2 SNEGSKA, per germline (reference sequence).

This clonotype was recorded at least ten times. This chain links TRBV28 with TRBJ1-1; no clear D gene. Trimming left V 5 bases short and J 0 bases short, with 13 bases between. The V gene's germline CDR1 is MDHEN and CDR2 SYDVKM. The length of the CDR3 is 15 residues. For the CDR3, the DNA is TGTGCCAGCAGTATCCCAGGTTCCATGAACACTGAAGCTTTCTTT. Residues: CASSIPGSMNTEAFF.

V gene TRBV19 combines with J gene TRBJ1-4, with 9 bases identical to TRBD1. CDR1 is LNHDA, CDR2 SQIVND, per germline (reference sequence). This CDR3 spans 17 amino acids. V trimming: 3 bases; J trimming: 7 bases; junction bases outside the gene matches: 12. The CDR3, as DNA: TGTGCCAGTAGTATTTTGACAGGGGGTATGGTAACTGAAAAACTGTTTTTT. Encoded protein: CASSILTGGMVTEKLFF.

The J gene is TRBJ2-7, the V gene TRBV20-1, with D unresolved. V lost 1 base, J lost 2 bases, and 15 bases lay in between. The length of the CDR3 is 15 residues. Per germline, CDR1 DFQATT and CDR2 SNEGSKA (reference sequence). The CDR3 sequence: CSARVPPVGAYEQYF. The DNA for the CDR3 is TGCAGTGCTAGAGTCCCCCCAGTTGGGGCCTACGAGCAGTACTTC.